The 19 T cell receptor beta chains below come from one sample, sequenced in a study of early T cells in non-severe SARS-CoV-2 infection. TCRdb reprocessed the 5' RACE reads with MiXCR, giving one entry per CDR3 protein. The sample has about 61,000 distinct CDR3 sequences, about a tenth seen once. Sequencing was performed on whole blood. These TCRs come from an adult who was a healthcare worker with PCR-confirmed SARS-CoV-2 infection or an uninfected control (not recorded which).

This clonotype was counted at least ten times. The V and J genes are TRBV10-3 and TRBJ2-3; the match to TRBD2 covers 10 bases. CDR3 size: 16 residues. Germline V gives CDR1 ENHRY, CDR2 SYGVKD. Unmatched junction bases numbered 6, after V lost 6 bases and J lost 0 bases. CDR3 amino acids: CAISQLAGVSTDTQYF. CDR3 bases: TGTGCCATCAGCCAGCTAGCGGGGGTCAGCACAGATACGCAGTATTTT.

This clonotype was seen many times. The rearrangement links TRBV7-8 to TRBJ2-1; 7 nucleotides align to TRBD1. The CDR3 has 17 residues. Germline V gene lookup returns CDR1 SGHVS and CDR2 FQNEAQ. With V trimmed by 5 bases and J by 4 bases, 14 bases remained unmatched. The CDR3 reads CASSQGQPGFLYNEQFF. CDR3 coding DNA: TGTGCCAGCAGCCAGGGACAGCCGGGTTTCCTTTACAATGAGCAGTTCTTC.

This clonotype was seen a single time. This chain uses TRBV11-2 with TRBJ2-3; D is perhaps TRBD1 (6 bases). The CDR3 loop spans 17 amino acids. The V end lost 4 bases, the J end lost 3 bases, and 20 bases lay between the germline ends. Germline V CDR1 and CDR2: SGHAT, FQNNGV. DNA for the CDR3: TGTGCCAGCAGCTCCCCGGGCTCCAGGGGTGGAACAGATACGCAGTATTTT. This codes for CASSSPGSRGGTDTQYF.

V usage is TRBV9 and J usage is TRBJ1-5; D uncertain. The CDR3 runs to 15 residues. The germline V and J ends were trimmed by 0 bases and 0 bases, with 7 bases remaining between them. Germline V CDR1 and CDR2: SGDLS, YYNGEE. The CDR3 bases are TGTGCCAGCAGCGTAGACGGATTTAGCAATCAGCCCCAGCATTTT. As protein: CASSVDGFSNQPQHF.

This clonotype was observed at least ten times. This sequence joins TRBV27 and TRBJ2-1; 10 bases map to TRBD2. V trimming: 4 bases; J trimming: 5 bases; junction bases outside the gene matches: 8. Germline V CDR1 and CDR2: MNHEY, SMNVEV (reference sequence). CDR3 length: 16 residues. The DNA for the CDR3 is TGTGCCAGCAGTTCTCTAGCGGGGGTTGGGCACAATGAGCAGTTCTTC. This codes for CASSSLAGVGHNEQFF.

There are many counts of this clonotype. The V and J genes are TRBV7-9 and TRBJ1-1, with D perhaps matching TRBD1 (5 bases). The CDR3 runs 20 residues. The germline V gene encodes CDR1 SEHNR and CDR2 FQNEAQ (reference sequence). V was clipped by 0 bases and J by 1 base, with 24 bases between them. The CDR3 region has the DNA TGTGCCAGCAGCTTAGCGAGTTTCCTCCCTGATCAGGGAGAGAACACTGAAGCTTTCTTT. It is translated as CASSLASFLPDQGENTEAFF. The entire variable domain, with the rest obtained from reference TRBV7-9 and TRBJ1-1, is as follows: DTGVSQNPRHKITKRGQNVTFRCDPISEHNRLYWYRQTLGQGPEFLTYFQNEAQLEKSRLLSDRFSAERPKGSFSTLEIQRTEQGDSAMYLCASSLASFLPDQGENTEAFFGQGTRLTVV.

This clonotype was seen many times. The chain couples TRBV11-2 to TRBJ1-5; 7 bases fit TRBD1. J lost 0 bases, V lost 5 bases, and 4 bases had no gene match. The CDR3 runs 15 residues. CDR1 is SGHAT, CDR2 FQNNGV, per germline. The CDR3 sequence is CASSLGQISNQPQHF. CDR3 DNA: TGTGCCAGCAGCCTGGGACAGATTAGCAATCAGCCCCAGCATTTT.

The chain carries TRBV10-3 and TRBJ2-5; TRBD1 matches at 10 bases. This CDR3 is built from 15 residues. V lost 6 bases to trimming and J lost 3 bases; unmatched junction nucleotides: 7. Germline loops: CDR1 ENHRY, CDR2 SYGVKD. The DNA of the CDR3 is TGTGCCATCAGAATGACAGGGGGCCAGGAAGAGACCCAGTACTTC. Translated: CAIRMTGGQEETQYF.

This clonotype was detected ten times or more. The chain combines TRBV6-6 with TRBJ2-7, with D uncertain. V gave up 5 bases and J gave up 5 bases, with 22 bases separating them. This CDR3 is built from 16 residues. CDR1 and CDR2 (germline): MNHNY, SVGAGI (reference sequence). CDR3 in amino acids: CASSPSTNRLTDEQYF. The CDR3, as DNA: TGTGCCAGCAGTCCCTCCACCAACCGATTGACTGACGAGCAGTACTTC.

The gene calls are TRBV3-1 and TRBJ1-1; the D is unclear. Trimming took 3 bases from V and 3 from J, leaving 20 bases between them. This CDR3 spans 17 amino acids. Germline loops: CDR1 LGHDT, CDR2 YNNKEL (reference sequence). CDR3 in DNA: TGTGCCAGCAGCCACCATCCCCCGGGTGAGCGGGACACTGAAGCTTTCTTT. Residues: CASSHHPPGERDTEAFF.

This clonotype was picked up a small number of times. The CDR3 reads CATSRASRGRAGELFF. CDR3 sequence (DNA): TGTGCCACCAGCAGAGCCAGCAGGGGACGAGCCGGGGAGCTGTTTTTT. The chain links TRBV15 to TRBJ2-2; D may be TRBD1 (6 bases). V was shortened by 1 base and J by 6 bases, with 15 bases between the two germline ends. This CDR3 spans 16 amino acids. The V gene's germline CDR1 is LNHNV and CDR2 YYDKDF (reference sequence).

V and J are TRBV3-1 and TRBJ2-1; 8 bases fit TRBD1. The CDR3 is 20 residues long. CDR1 is LGHDT and CDR2 is YNNKEL in the germline V gene (reference sequence). Losses at the gene ends were 1 base for V and 2 bases for J; bases not matched to a gene: 16. CDR3 sequence: CASSQVQRQGAFPPYNEQFF. CDR3 in DNA: TGTGCCAGCAGCCAAGTCCAGAGGCAGGGGGCATTCCCTCCCTACAATGAGCAGTTCTTC.

A few counts support this clonotype. The genes are TRBV5-1 and TRBJ1-2, with TRBD1 identical over 9 bases. Per germline, CDR1 SGHRS and CDR2 YFSETQ. With V trimmed by 4 bases and J by 0 bases, 10 bases remained unmatched. This CDR3 has 17 residues. CDR3 loop: CASSRSDRGETNYGYTF. DNA of the CDR3: TGCGCCAGCAGCCGCTCGGACAGGGGCGAAACTAACTATGGCTACACCTTC.

This clonotype was counted only a few times. The chain uses TRBV6-5 and TRBJ1-2, with 11 bases that match TRBD1. Germline V gene sequence: CDR1 MNHEY, CDR2 SVGAGI. V lost 2 bases, J lost 3 bases, and 2 bases stayed unmatched. This CDR3 spans 15 amino acids. CDR3 region: CASSYRDRGDYGYTF. The CDR3 nucleotides are TGTGCCAGCAGTTACCGGGACAGGGGGGACTATGGCTACACCTTC.

A few counts support this clonotype. The gene calls are TRBV2 and TRBJ2-1; TRBD2 might be the D (5 bases). The germline V and J ends were trimmed by 5 bases and 0 bases, with 8 bases remaining between them. CDR3 length equals 14 residues. Germline values: CDR1 SNHLY, CDR2 FYNNEI. DNA for the CDR3: TGTGCCAGCAGTCGAGCGGTCTCCTACAATGAGCAGTTCTTC. Translation gives CASSRAVSYNEQFF.

The V call is TRBV12-3 or TRBV12-4, the J call TRBJ1-4; 9 nucleotides line up with TRBD1. After removal of 5 bases from V and 3 bases from J, the junction contained 7 bases not matched to a gene. CDR3 length: 16 residues. The CDR3 loop reads CASSPRDRASNEKLFF. The CDR3 DNA sequence: TGTGCCAGCAGTCCTCGGGACAGGGCGTCTAATGAAAAACTGTTTTTT.

Many counts were recorded for this clonotype. The V and J genes are TRBV12-3 or TRBV12-4 and TRBJ2-5, with TRBD1 identical over 7 bases. V lost 7 bases and J lost 4; bases outside the gene matches: 21. The CDR3 is made up of 18 amino acids. CDR3 sequence reads: CASTFSGAPTGARETQYF. The DNA for the CDR3 is TGTGCCAGCACCTTCTCGGGCGCTCCAACAGGGGCGAGAGAGACCCAGTACTTC.

This clonotype was seen at least ten times. V is TRBV7-2 and J is TRBJ1-5, with D unclear. Germline values: CDR1 SGHTA, CDR2 FQGNSA. The CDR3 spans 13 residues. The ends were cut back, 5 bases at V and 7 bases at J, with 12 bases in the middle. The CDR3 here is CASSRKPGQPQHF. The CDR3, as DNA: TGTGCCAGCAGCCGAAAACCGGGACAGCCCCAGCATTTT.

In this sample, this clonotype turned up many times. The V and J genes are TRBV13 and TRBJ2-7; 10 nucleotides match TRBD1. V shed 5 bases and J 5 bases; nucleotides not matched to a gene: 12. The V gene's germline CDR1 is PRHDT and CDR2 FYEKMQ (reference sequence). The CDR3 totals 16 residues. The CDR3 nucleotides read TGTGCCAGCAGCACCACCGGCTCGACAGGGGGCCACGAGCAGTACTTC. This codes for CASSTTGSTGGHEQYF.